A selection of T cell receptor beta chains follows, all from one sample in a study of early T cells in non-severe SARS-CoV-2 infection. TCRdb called the 5' RACE reads again in MiXCR, with one record for every CDR3 protein. Altogether some 100,000 distinct CDR3 sequences are present, about 15% being singletons, with the ten largest covering about 0.59%. Sequencing was performed on whole blood. The receptors were sampled from an adult who was a healthcare worker with PCR-confirmed SARS-CoV-2 infection or an uninfected control (not recorded which). The CDR3 runs from the conserved cysteine through the conserved F or W. Fields, in order: V gene, D gene, clone size, J gene, CDR3 DNA, CDR3 protein. A D gene is named only where the DNA matches it firmly. Some rows mark clone size as missing; the rest say once, few, many or name a class of expanded clone.

V: TRBV9
D: -
size: few
J: TRBJ1-5
DNA: TGTGCCAGCAGCCTGGACGGATACAATCAGCCCCAGCATTTT
CDR3: CASSLDGYNQPQHF

V: TRBV27
D: TRBD1
size: -
J: TRBJ1-2
DNA: TGTGCCAGCAGCCACCGGACAGGGACAGACTATGGCTACACCTTC
CDR3: CASSHRTGTDYGYTF

V: TRBV7-3
D: -
size: many
J: TRBJ2-3
DNA: TGTGCCAGCAGCAGTCAAGGGGGGGCAAATACGCAGTATTTT
CDR3: CASSSQGGANTQYF

V: TRBV14
D: TRBD1
size: many
J: TRBJ1-6
DNA: TGTGCCAGCAGCCCGGGGACAGCGAATTCACCCCTCCACTTT
CDR3: CASSPGTANSPLHF

V: TRBV6-1
D: -
size: few
J: TRBJ2-1
DNA: TGTGCCAGCAGGACATTGGGGGTTACCTACAATGAGCAGTTCTTC
CDR3: CASRTLGVTYNEQFF

V: TRBV20-1
D: -
size: -
J: TRBJ1-1
DNA: TGCAGTGCTCGAGTCTTGAACACTGAAGCTTTCTTT
CDR3: CSARVLNTEAFF

V: TRBV5-4
D: -
size: -
J: TRBJ1-1
DNA: TGTGCCAGCAGCTTCGGTTTGGAGAAAGAAGCTTTCTTT
CDR3: CASSFGLEKEAFF

V: TRBV15
D: -
size: few
J: TRBJ2-1
DNA: TGTGCCACCAGCAGCGAGGCGAGCTCCTACAATGAGCAGTTCTTC
CDR3: CATSSEASSYNEQFF

V: TRBV5-1
D: -
size: few
J: TRBJ1-1
DNA: TGCGCCAGAAGCTTGGCAGTAGACGTAGCTTTCTTT
CDR3: CARSLAVDVAFF

V: TRBV11-3
D: -
size: many
J: TRBJ2-2
DNA: TGTGCCAGCAGCTTGGGCCCTAGGGACACCGGGGAGCTGTTTTTT
CDR3: CASSLGPRDTGELFF

V: TRBV12-3/TRBV12-4
D: -
size: -
J: TRBJ1-5
DNA: TGTGCCAGCAGTCTCCGGGGAAGGGTTGGCAATCAGCCCCAGCATTTT
CDR3: CASSLRGRVGNQPQHF

V: TRBV5-1
D: TRBD1
size: many
J: TRBJ2-2
DNA: TGCGCCAGCAGCTTATACCCCCCTGGACAGGGAGACGGGGAGCTGTTTTTT
CDR3: CASSLYPPGQGDGELFF

V: TRBV25-1
D: -
size: many
J: TRBJ2-5
DNA: TGTGCCAGCAGTGAATACACGGTTACCACGGAGACCCAGTACTTC
CDR3: CASSEYTVTTETQYF

V: TRBV6-5
D: -
size: few
J: TRBJ1-2
DNA: TGTGCCAGCAGTTACTATCCCAGGGGTGACTATGGCTACACCTTC
CDR3: CASSYYPRGDYGYTF

V: TRBV2
D: -
size: -
J: TRBJ2-5
DNA: TGTGCCAGCAGTGAAGGCCCTGGGGAGACCCAGTACTTC
CDR3: CASSEGPGETQYF

V: TRBV12-3/TRBV12-4
D: -
size: few
J: TRBJ1-5
DNA: TGTGCCAGCAGCCCTGAAGCAGGGGAGAGCAATCAGCCCCAGCATTTT
CDR3: CASSPEAGESNQPQHF

V: TRBV20-1
D: TRBD2
size: few
J: TRBJ2-3
DNA: TGCAGTGCTAGAGATGGACTAGGGGAGACAGATACGCAGTATTTT
CDR3: CSARDGLGETDTQYF

V: TRBV20-1
D: -
size: -
J: TRBJ2-2
DNA: TGCAGTGCTAGGAGCCAGGGGAACACCGGGGAGCTGTTTTTT
CDR3: CSARSQGNTGELFF

V: TRBV10-3
D: -
size: -
J: TRBJ2-3
DNA: TGTGCCATCAGGGACCCCCGCGCAGATACGCAGTATTTT
CDR3: CAIRDPRADTQYF

V: TRBV7-2
D: -
size: many
J: TRBJ1-6
DNA: TGTGCCAGCAGCTTACGTCAGGGCCTCGATTCACCCCTCCACTTT
CDR3: CASSLRQGLDSPLHF

V: TRBV6-1
D: -
size: -
J: TRBJ2-1
DNA: TGTGCCAGCCGGGACGTCGCCAGGGGATCTGAGCAGTTCTTC
CDR3: CASRDVARGSEQFF

V: TRBV6-2/TRBV6-3
D: -
size: -
J: TRBJ1-5
DNA: TGTGCCAGCAGACACGGGACACGGGGTGGGAGCCAGCCCCAGCATTTT
CDR3: CASRHGTRGGSQPQHF

V: TRBV5-1
D: -
size: -
J: TRBJ2-3
DNA: TGCGCCAGCAGCTTGAGGGCTAGCGGCACAGATACGCAGTATTTT
CDR3: CASSLRASGTDTQYF

V: TRBV6-2/TRBV6-3
D: -
size: -
J: TRBJ2-5
DNA: TGTGCCAGCAGTTACACCCCCTCCGATGGGACCCAGTACTTC
CDR3: CASSYTPSDGTQYF

V: TRBV6-6
D: -
size: few
J: TRBJ2-3
DNA: TGTGCCAGCAGTTACTCGGTTCTCGATACGCAGTATTTT
CDR3: CASSYSVLDTQYF

V: TRBV6-6
D: -
size: -
J: TRBJ1-2
DNA: TGTGCCAGCAGTTACAGGGAATCAGATGGCTACACCTTC
CDR3: CASSYRESDGYTF

V: TRBV10-1
D: -
size: -
J: TRBJ2-5
DNA: TGCGCCAGCGGTCGAGCCGAGACCCAGTACTTC
CDR3: CASGRAETQYF

V: TRBV7-9
D: -
size: few
J: TRBJ2-5
DNA: TGTGCCAGCAGCCTCATGCCCCAAGAGACCCAGTACTTC
CDR3: CASSLMPQETQYF

V: TRBV25-1
D: -
size: many
J: TRBJ2-3
DNA: TGTGCCAGCAGTGAATACGAAGGGTTTACCGATACGCAGTATTTT
CDR3: CASSEYEGFTDTQYF

V: TRBV5-6
D: TRBD1
size: many
J: TRBJ1-1
DNA: TGTGCCAGCAACAACTACCTGACCGGGACAGGGGGCAGGGGCACTGAAGCTTTCTTT
CDR3: CASNNYLTGTGGRGTEAFF

V: TRBV6-5
D: TRBD1
size: -
J: TRBJ2-2
DNA: TGTGCCAGCAGCCCTACGACAACAGGGGTGGGCGGGGAGCTGTTTTTT
CDR3: CASSPTTTGVGGELFF

V: TRBV12-3/TRBV12-4
D: -
size: -
J: TRBJ2-4
DNA: TGTGCCAGCGGGGGGGCCAAAAACATTCAGTACTTC
CDR3: CASGGAKNIQYF

V: TRBV12-3/TRBV12-4
D: -
size: many
J: TRBJ1-1
DNA: TGTGCCAGCAGTTTCGTGAGGAACACTGAAGCTTTCTTT
CDR3: CASSFVRNTEAFF